The text below deals with one T cell receptor (beta chain). Method: immunoSEQ multiplex PCR; TCRdb's copy keeps in-frame clones and lacks some. The sample yields about 140,000 clones, around 83% seen once. The data belong to a study of blood T cell repertoires in COVID-19. The sequence derives from a man aged 25-40 years with COVID-19, enrolled during active disease. Sequenced input: peripheral blood.

The CDR3 DNA is TGTGCCAGCAGCTTTTCCTCTGGTTTCTCTATTAGCAATCAGCCCCAGCATTTT. It encodes CASSFSSGFSISNQPQHF. V gene TRBV11-2 combines with J gene TRBJ1-5; no firm D call. The length of the CDR3 is 18 residues. CDR1 is SGHAT, CDR2 FQNNGV, per germline. V lost 3 bases and J lost 0, with 18 bases in between.